The T cell receptor beta chain described here comes from a study of blood T cell repertoires in COVID-19. Across the whole study: The cDNA or gDNA used as material had been derived from T cells, B-cell-depleted T cells, or PBMCs.

Germline V lookup: CDR1 KGHSH, CDR2 LQKENI. J lost 0 bases, V lost 2 bases, and 5 bases had no gene match. This CDR3 contains 17 residues. Repertoires were generated with immunoSEQ multiplex PCR, while TCRdb's copy carries only in-frame clones and drops some. The top ten clones hold approximately 3.6% of a sample with some 340,000 clones, 85% of them seen once. This chain links TRBV18 with TRBJ2-2; 8 bases are shared with TRBD1. The TCR sequence derives from a woman between 18 and 30 years old with acute or convalescent COVID-19. Sequencing was carried out using peripheral blood. The CDR3 coding sequence is TGTGCCAGCTCACCAGGGAACAGGGGGGCGAACACCGGGGAGCTGTTTTTT. This codes for CASSPGNRGANTGELFF.